These T cell receptor beta chains were read from a single sample in a study of blood T cell repertoires in COVID-19. Data came from immunoSEQ multiplex PCR; TCRdb stores just in-frame clones and leaves some out. The sample has 150,000 to 200,000 clones; approximately 90% are singletons. The sequenced sample was peripheral blood. Receptors originate from a man between 18 and 35 years old who had recovered from COVID-19. CDR3s include the opening cysteine and the closing phenylalanine or tryptophan. D genes are given only for firm matches. The size entry is marked missing in some rows and otherwise reads once, few, many or a size class.

cdr3_aa	cdr3_nt	v_call	j_call	d_call	clone_size
CASSQGYGGGELFF	TGTGCCAGCAGCCAAGGGTACGGAGGCGGGGAGCTGTTTTTT	TRBV4-2	TRBJ2-2	.	.
CASSPDSLANEKLFF	TGTGCCAGCAGCCCTGACAGTCTCGCTAATGAAAAACTGTTTTTT	TRBV7-2	TRBJ1-4	.	.
CASRDQGIYGYTF	TGTGCCAGCAGGGACCAGGGAATTTATGGCTACACCTTC	TRBV6-6	TRBJ1-2	.	.
CASSRETGSRGYTF	TGTGCCAGCAGTCGAGAGACAGGGTCGCGCGGCTACACCTTC	TRBV6-6	TRBJ1-2	TRBD1	.
CASSFEQLSSYEQYF	TGTGCCAGCAGCTTCGAACAGCTTAGCTCCTACGAGCAGTACTTC	TRBV7-9	TRBJ2-7	.	.
CASSLSQQGAYGYTF	TGTGCCAGCAGTTTGTCCCAACAGGGGGCGTATGGCTACACCTTC	TRBV28	TRBJ1-2	TRBD1	.
CASRLTAGINEKLFF	TGTGCCAGCAGGCTGACTGCGGGGATAAATGAAAAACTGTTTTTT	TRBV27	TRBJ1-4	.	once
CASSFSASGYEQYF	TGCGCCAGCAGCTTTTCGGCTAGCGGATACGAGCAGTACTTC	TRBV5-1	TRBJ2-7	TRBD2	.
CASSPNGGLNYGYTF	TGTGCCAGCAGCCCGAACGGGGGTCTTAACTATGGCTACACCTTC	TRBV3-1/TRBV3-2	TRBJ1-2	.	.
CASSPTGTANYGYTF	TGCGCCAGCAGCCCGACCGGGACAGCTAACTATGGCTACACCTTC	TRBV5-1	TRBJ1-2	TRBD1	.
CASSYRTSGPYEQYF	TGTGCCAGCAGTTACCGGACTAGCGGGCCCTACGAGCAGTACTTC	TRBV6-2/TRBV6-3	TRBJ2-7	TRBD2	.
CASSPSPTSGGLTDTQYF	TGCGCCAGCAGCCCATCCCCGACTAGCGGGGGACTCACAGATACGCAGTATTTT	TRBV4-3	TRBJ2-3	TRBD2	.
CASSQDRGLTYGYTF	TGTGCCAGCAGCCAAGACAGGGGCCTAACTTATGGCTACACCTTC	TRBV3-1/TRBV3-2	TRBJ1-2	.	.
CASSDGTGIGNEQFF	TGTGCCAGCAGCGACGGGACAGGGATAGGCAATGAGCAGTTCTTC	TRBV9	TRBJ2-1	TRBD1	.
CASMGGMGPSWEKLFF	TGTGCCAGTATGGGGGGTATGGGTCCTTCGTGGGAAAAACTGTTTTTT	TRBV19	TRBJ1-4	.	.
CASSLRGIGSYEQYF	TGTGCCAGCTCACTCAGGGGGATCGGGTCCTACGAGCAGTACTTC	TRBV18	TRBJ2-7	TRBD1	.
CASSLATPYGAYEQYF	TGTGCCAGCAGCTTAGCGACTCCCTACGGAGCCTACGAGCAGTACTTC	TRBV7-9	TRBJ2-7	.	.
CASSLLGGSTDTQYF	TGTGCCAGCAGCCTCCTGGGAGGGAGCACAGATACGCAGTATTTT	TRBV11-3	TRBJ2-3	TRBD2	.
CASSGLAGDNEQFF	TGTGCCAGCTCGGGACTAGCGGGAGACAATGAGCAGTTCTTC	TRBV18	TRBJ2-1	TRBD2	.
CASRPQGVYGYTF	TGTGCCAGCAGGCCGCAGGGGGTATATGGCTACACCTTC	TRBV12-3/TRBV12-4	TRBJ1-2	TRBD1	few
CASKSSGANVLTF	TGTGCCAGTAAGAGCTCTGGGGCCAACGTCCTGACTTTC	TRBV19	TRBJ2-6	.	.
CASSEGTSGSSEETQYF	TGTGCCAGCAGTGAAGGGACTAGCGGGAGCTCGGAAGAGACCCAGTACTTC	TRBV2	TRBJ2-5	TRBD2	.
CASSLEADRSSYEQYF	TGTGCCAGCAGTTTGGAAGCGGATAGGAGCTCCTACGAGCAGTACTTC	TRBV6-2/TRBV6-3	TRBJ2-7	.	.
CASSLDAGRGPQHF	TGTGCCAGCAGCTTAGATGCAGGGAGGGGGCCCCAGCATTTT	TRBV7-9	TRBJ1-5	.	.
CASSVGAGMVETQYF	TGTGCCAGCAGCGTAGGGGCGGGAATGGTAGAGACCCAGTACTTC	TRBV9	TRBJ2-5	.	.
CASSMGTSPNEQFF	TGTGCCAGTAGTATGGGAACTAGCCCCAATGAGCAGTTCTTC	TRBV19	TRBJ2-1	.	.
CASSPDRGETQYF	TGTGCCAGCTCACCAGACAGGGGGGAGACCCAGTACTTC	TRBV18	TRBJ2-5	TRBD1	.
CASSGIGGQETQYF	TGTGCCAGCAGTGGAATTGGAGGGCAAGAGACCCAGTACTTC	TRBV27	TRBJ2-5	.	few
CVSRTTGSNTEAFF	TGTGTCAGCAGGACGACAGGGTCGAACACTGAAGCTTTCTTT	TRBV28	TRBJ1-1	TRBD1	.